Presented here are 23 T cell receptor beta chains from one specimen sequenced in a study of blood T cell repertoires in COVID-19. The data were produced by immunoSEQ multiplex PCR, yet TCRdb's version contains in-frame clones alone and is incomplete. This table holds hundreds of thousands of clones, over 75% found once. Input material: peripheral blood. These receptors all stem from a woman between 35 and 50 years old who had recovered from COVID-19.

The gene calls are TRBV19 and TRBJ2-4, with 9 bases fitting TRBD2. The CDR3 extends over 22 amino acids. The trim removed 5 bases at V and 0 bases at J, leaving 23 bases unmatched. Germline CDR1 LNHDA, CDR2 SQIVND (reference sequence). The CDR3 DNA reads TGTGCCAGTAGTCCCACCAAGGGTTGGGGACTAGCCGGTTTCCTAGCCAAAAACATTCAGTACTTC. Its translation is CASSPTKGWGLAGFLAKNIQYF.

The gene calls are TRBV5-1 and TRBJ2-3, with 10 positions matching TRBD2. Trimming at V came to 4 bases and at J to 0 bases, leaving 5 bases not matched to a gene. The CDR3 totals 16 residues. The germline V gene encodes CDR1 SGHRS and CDR2 YFSETQ. CDR3 sequence (DNA): TGCGCCAGCAGCCCTGGACTAGCGGCTAGCACAGATACGCAGTATTTT. Protein: CASSPGLAASTDTQYF.

The chain couples TRBV6-2 or TRBV6-3 to TRBJ1-1; the match to TRBD1 covers 8 bases. V lost 0 bases and J lost 1; bases outside the gene matches: 7. The CDR3 runs to 17 residues. Germline loops: CDR1 MNHEY, CDR2 SVGEGT. The CDR3 loop is CASSYSDRVNQNTEAFF. The CDR3 region has the DNA TGTGCCAGCAGTTACTCGGACAGGGTAAATCAGAACACTGAAGCTTTCTTT.

V is TRBV19 and J is TRBJ2-7; 12 nucleotides align to TRBD1. The germline V gene encodes CDR1 LNHDA and CDR2 SQIVND (reference sequence). After removal of 5 bases from V and 4 bases from J, the junction contained 6 bases not matched to a gene. This CDR3 is 15 amino acids long. The CDR3 sequence: CASSPRDRGQYEQYF. CDR3 nucleotide sequence: TGTGCCAGTAGTCCCCGGGACAGGGGGCAGTACGAGCAGTACTTC.

The V gene is TRBV4-1, the J gene TRBJ2-7; no firm D call. V lost 8 bases and J lost 0, with 14 bases in between. The CDR3 has 14 residues. Germline V gives CDR1 MGHRA, CDR2 YSYEKL. As DNA, the CDR3 is TGCGCCAGCTCCCCCGTATCTTTCTCCTACGAGCAGTACTTC. This sequence encodes CASSPVSFSYEQYF.

This chain links TRBV2 with TRBJ1-4; no reliable D call. The germline gives CDR1 SNHLY, CDR2 FYNNEI. Trimming pared 3 bases from V and 5 bases from J, leaving 4 bases between. The CDR3 sequence is 12 residues long. In nucleotides, the CDR3 is TGTGCCAGCAGTGACGGGAATGAAAAACTGTTTTTT. The encoded protein is CASSDGNEKLFF.

V and J are TRBV5-1 and TRBJ1-1; 7 nucleotides align to TRBD1. Germline CDR1 reads SGHRS; CDR2 reads YFSETQ. The CDR3 covers 14 residues. Trimming removed 6 bases from V and 0 bases from J; junction bases left unmatched: 5. The CDR3 loop is CASTRQGLNTEAFF. The DNA for the CDR3 is TGCGCCAGCACTAGACAGGGCTTGAACACTGAAGCTTTCTTT.

The rearrangement links TRBV18 to TRBJ2-7; 10 nucleotides align to TRBD1. Germline lookup yields CDR1 KGHSH and CDR2 LQKENI. This CDR3 spans 13 amino acids. With V trimmed by 3 bases and J by 5 bases, 1 base remained unmatched. CDR3 bases: TGTGCCAGCTCACCGACAGGGGGCAACGAGCAGTACTTC. Residues: CASSPTGGNEQYF. Full variable domain (remainder filled in from reference TRBV18 and TRBJ2-7): NAGVMQNPRHLVRRRGQEARLRCSPMKGHSHVYWYRQLPEEGLKFMVYLQKENIIDESGMPKERFSAEFPKEGPSILRIQQVVRGDSAAYFCASSPTGGNEQYFGPGTRLTVT.

The genes are TRBV7-2 and TRBJ2-7; 8 bases map to TRBD1. The CDR3 is 15 amino acids. The germline gives CDR1 SGHTA, CDR2 FQGNSA. V was clipped by 0 bases and J by 2 bases; unmatched bases: 3. The CDR3 reads CASSLAGQGPYEQYF. The CDR3 DNA follows: TGTGCCAGCAGCTTAGCCGGACAGGGACCCTACGAGCAGTACTTC.

The chain carries TRBV19 and TRBJ1-1; tentatively, D is TRBD1 (6 bases). V gave up 6 bases and J gave up 1 base, with 18 bases separating them. There are 16 residues in the CDR3. Germline CDR1 reads LNHDA; CDR2 reads SQIVND (reference sequence). The CDR3 sequence is CASSVRALQGNTEAFF. The CDR3 DNA is TGTGCCAGTAGCGTAAGGGCCTTACAGGGGAACACTGAAGCTTTCTTT.

V usage is TRBV7-9 and J usage is TRBJ2-7, with 8 bases identical to TRBD1. Trimming at V came to 5 bases and at J to 4 bases, leaving 7 bases not matched to a gene. This CDR3 has 14 residues. From germline, CDR1 is SEHNR and CDR2 FQNEAQ (reference sequence). The CDR3 DNA reads TGTGCCAGCAGCGGCACAGGGGGAGCGTACGAGCAGTACTTC. Translation gives CASSGTGGAYEQYF. Variable domain in full (rest from reference TRBV7-9 and TRBJ2-7): DTGVSQNPRHKITKRGQNVTFRCDPISEHNRLYWYRQTLGQGPEFLTYFQNEAQLEKSRLLSDRFSAERPKGSFSTLEIQRTEQGDSAMYLCASSGTGGAYEQYFGPGTRLTVT.

The CDR3 nucleotides read TGTGCCAGCGGGACAGAACTCTCCTATGGCTACACCTTC. It is translated as CASGTELSYGYTF. The J gene is TRBJ1-2, the V gene TRBV19; 7 positions match TRBD1. The CDR3 totals 13 residues. In germline, CDR1 is LNHDA, CDR2 SQIVND (reference sequence). V was pared by 9 bases and J by 4 bases, with 8 bases of the junction left unmatched.

The V gene is TRBV7-9, the J gene TRBJ2-7; 11 nucleotides line up with TRBD2. V shed 5 bases, J shed 9 bases, and the junction held 18 bases outside the gene matches. Germline CDR1 SEHNR, CDR2 FQNEAQ (reference sequence). The CDR3 runs to 17 residues. The CDR3: CASSPRLAGSSGTRQYF. The CDR3 bases are TGTGCCAGCAGCCCAAGACTAGCGGGATCTTCTGGTACGAGGCAGTACTTC.

About this clone itself: The identical CDR3 is also encoded by other nucleotide sequences in the sample. The chain recombines TRBV11-3 with TRBJ2-2; D is possibly TRBD2 (6 bases). Germline V gives CDR1 SGHNT, CDR2 YENEEA. V was clipped by 6 bases and J by 4 bases, with 12 bases between them. The CDR3 sequence is 14 residues long. CDR3 DNA sequence: TGTGCCAGCAGTCGGGACTCACCCACCGGGGAGCTGTTTTTT. Translating it yields CASSRDSPTGELFF.

The V gene is TRBV24-1, the J gene TRBJ2-2, with TRBD1 matching over 8 bases. Trimming cost V 7 bases and J 7 bases; bases outside gene matches: 1. CDR3 length: 12 amino acids. Per germline, CDR1 KGHDR and CDR2 SFDVKD. Written as DNA, the CDR3 is TGTGCCACCAGAGGACAGGGCGGGGAGCTGTTTTTT. Translating it yields CATRGQGGELFF.

The chain employs TRBV7-2 and TRBJ2-7; TRBD2 aligns across 8 bases. The CDR3 has 15 amino acids. The ends lost 6 bases at V and 2 bases at J; junction bases unmatched: 9. Germline V gives CDR1 SGHTA, CDR2 FQGNSA. CDR3 region: CASSLATGGTYEQYF. The DNA of the CDR3 is TGTGCCAGCAGTCTCGCCACGGGGGGGACCTACGAGCAGTACTTC.

The chain employs TRBV5-1 and TRBJ2-5; 10 bases match TRBD1. Germline V lookup: CDR1 SGHRS, CDR2 YFSETQ. This CDR3 region has 15 residues. Trimming at V came to 2 bases and at J to 3 bases, leaving 4 bases not matched to a gene. The CDR3 spells CASSFPGTGEETQYF. CDR3 DNA sequence: TGCGCCAGCAGCTTCCCCGGGACAGGGGAAGAGACCCAGTACTTC.

CDR3 nucleotides: TGTGCCAGCAGTTTTCGGGGGGGGCTTCAGCCCCAGCATTTT. This encodes CASSFRGGLQPQHF. V gene TRBV6-5 combines with J gene TRBJ1-5, with D possibly matching TRBD1 (6 bases). Germline loops: CDR1 MNHEY, CDR2 SVGAGI. Trimming shortened V by 4 bases and J by 6 bases, and 13 bases separated the two germline ends. This CDR3 contains 14 residues.

This chain connects TRBV30 to TRBJ2-5; 8 nucleotides agree with TRBD1. CDR3 size: 14 residues. In germline, CDR1 is GTSNPN, CDR2 SVGIG (reference sequence). Losses at the gene ends were 4 bases for V and 5 bases for J; bases not matched to a gene: 9. For the CDR3, the DNA is TGTGCCTGGAATCCGACAGGGGACGGCGAGACCCAGTACTTC. This encodes CAWNPTGDGETQYF.

The V call is TRBV6-5, the J call TRBJ1-2; 7 bases map to TRBD1. Losses at the gene ends were 2 bases for V and 14 bases for J; bases not matched to a gene: 8. This CDR3 region has 12 residues. The germline V gene has CDR1 MNHEY and CDR2 SVGAGI. In nucleotides, the CDR3 is TGTGCCAGCAGTTACAGGGGACAGAGGGGGACCTTC. This gives the protein CASSYRGQRGTF.

The V call is TRBV7-9, the J call TRBJ1-5; weak D call: TRBD1 (6 bases). The ends were cut back, 3 bases at V and 5 bases at J, with 11 bases in the middle. The CDR3 length is 14 residues. Germline lookup yields CDR1 SEHNR and CDR2 FQNEAQ (reference sequence). In DNA form, the CDR3 reads TGTGCCAGCAGCTTCTCCAGGGGTGATCAGCCCCAGCATTTT. Its translation: CASSFSRGDQPQHF. Together with reference TRBV7-9 and TRBJ1-5, the CDR3 gives the full variable domain: DTGVSQNPRHKITKRGQNVTFRCDPISEHNRLYWYRQTLGQGPEFLTYFQNEAQLEKSRLLSDRFSAERPKGSFSTLEIQRTEQGDSAMYLCASSFSRGDQPQHFGDGTRLSIL.

This chain uses TRBV2 with TRBJ2-7; TRBD1 agrees at 11 bases. CDR1 SNHLY and CDR2 FYNNEI come from the germline V gene. J was trimmed by 6 bases and V by 6 bases; bases with no gene match: 4. The CDR3 sequence is 13 residues long. CDR3 DNA sequence: TGTGCCAGCAGGCGGGACAGGGGGAGCGAGCAGTACTTC. It yields the protein CASRRDRGSEQYF.

V is TRBV7-2 and J is TRBJ2-3; the D is unclear. Germline-derived CDR1 and CDR2 are SGHTA and FQGNSA. The CDR3 is 15 amino acids. Deletions cut 1 base from V and 0 bases from J, with 8 bases between. This chain's CDR3 is CASSLVAASTDTQYF. CDR3 nucleotide sequence: TGTGCCAGCAGCTTAGTAGCAGCTAGCACAGATACGCAGTATTTT.